This TCR beta chain was sequenced in a study of memory CD4+ T cells and cytomegalovirus serostatus. Study-wide results and limits: Each of approximately 69 CMV-associated TCRbeta sequences occurred in one to five individuals. Suggested: most of the CMV-linked TCR signature lies in CD4+ memory cells.

On this clone: The antigen is undetermined.

The sort gate was single viable CD3+CD4+CD8-CD45RO+ cells for memory CD4+ T cells. From germline, CDR1 is MNHEY and CDR2 SVGAGI. V shed 0 bases and J shed 8 bases, with 10 bases lying between them. The CDR3 is 14 residues long. The assay was immunoSEQ multiplex PCR, and TCRdb's table has in-frame clones only and misses some. The sample has about 42,000 clones; roughly three quarters are singletons. J is TRBJ1-4 and V is TRBV6-5; D remains unclear. The sample taken for sequencing was memory CD4+ T cells from blood. The TCR originated in an adult in good health and CMV-seronegative. The CDR3 reads CASSYSFVEEKLFF. In nucleotides, the CDR3 is TGTGCCAGCAGTTACTCGTTCGTGGAGGAAAAACTGTTTTTT.